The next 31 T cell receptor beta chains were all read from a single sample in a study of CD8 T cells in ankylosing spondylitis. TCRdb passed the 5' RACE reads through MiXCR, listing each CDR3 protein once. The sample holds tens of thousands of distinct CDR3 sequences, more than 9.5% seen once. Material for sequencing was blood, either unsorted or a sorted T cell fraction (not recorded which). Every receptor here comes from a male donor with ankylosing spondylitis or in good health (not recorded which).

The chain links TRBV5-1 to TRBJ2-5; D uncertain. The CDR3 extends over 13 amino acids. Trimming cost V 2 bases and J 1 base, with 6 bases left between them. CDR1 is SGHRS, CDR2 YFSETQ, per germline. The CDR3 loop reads CASSFEPQETQYF. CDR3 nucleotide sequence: TGCGCCAGCAGCTTTGAGCCCCAAGAGACCCAGTACTTC.

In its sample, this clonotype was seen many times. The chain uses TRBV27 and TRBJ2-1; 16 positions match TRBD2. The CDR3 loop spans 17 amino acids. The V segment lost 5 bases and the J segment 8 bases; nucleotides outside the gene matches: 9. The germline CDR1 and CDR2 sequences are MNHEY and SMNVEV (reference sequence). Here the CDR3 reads CASSLGLAGGPRYEQFF. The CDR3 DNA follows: TGTGCCAGCAGTCTGGGACTAGCGGGGGGGCCTAGATATGAGCAGTTCTTC.

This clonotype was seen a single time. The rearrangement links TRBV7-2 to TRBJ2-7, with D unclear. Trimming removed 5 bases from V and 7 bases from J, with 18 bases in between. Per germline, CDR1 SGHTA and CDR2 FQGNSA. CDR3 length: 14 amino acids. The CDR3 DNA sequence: TGTGCCAGCAGCACCAACCAGGCGCTAGGTGAGCAGTACTTC. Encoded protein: CASSTNQALGEQYF.

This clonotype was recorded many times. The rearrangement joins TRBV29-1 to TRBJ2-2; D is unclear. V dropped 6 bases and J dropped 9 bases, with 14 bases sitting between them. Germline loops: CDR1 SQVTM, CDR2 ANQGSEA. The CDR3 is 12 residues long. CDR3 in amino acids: CSVFRVGRELFF. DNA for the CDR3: TGCAGCGTCTTTCGGGTCGGCAGGGAGCTGTTTTTT.

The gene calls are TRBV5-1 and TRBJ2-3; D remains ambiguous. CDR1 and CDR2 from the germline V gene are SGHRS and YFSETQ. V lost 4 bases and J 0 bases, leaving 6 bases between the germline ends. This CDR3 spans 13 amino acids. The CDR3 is CASSVISTDTQYF. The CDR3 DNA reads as TGCGCCAGCAGCGTCATCAGCACAGATACGCAGTATTTT. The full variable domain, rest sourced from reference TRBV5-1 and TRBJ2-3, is KAGVTQTPRYLIKTRGQQVTLSCSPISGHRSVSWYQQTPGQGLQFLFEYFSETQRNKGNFPGRFSGRQFSNSRSEMNVSTLELGDSALYLCASSVISTDTQYFGPGTRLTVL.

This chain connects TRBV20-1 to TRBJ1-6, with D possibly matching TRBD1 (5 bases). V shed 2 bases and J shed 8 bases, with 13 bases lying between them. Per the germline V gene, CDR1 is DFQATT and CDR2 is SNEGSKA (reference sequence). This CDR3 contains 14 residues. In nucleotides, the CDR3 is TGCAGTGCTAGACGAGGGATGGGGGATTCACCCCTCCACTTT. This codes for CSARRGMGDSPLHF.

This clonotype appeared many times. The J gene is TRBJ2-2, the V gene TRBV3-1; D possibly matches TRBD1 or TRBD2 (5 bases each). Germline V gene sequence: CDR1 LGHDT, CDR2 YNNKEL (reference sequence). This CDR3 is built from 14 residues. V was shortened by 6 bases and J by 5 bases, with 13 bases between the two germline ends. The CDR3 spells CASRGPDGTGELFF. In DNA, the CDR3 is TGTGCCAGCAGGGGACCCGATGGTACCGGGGAGCTGTTTTTT.

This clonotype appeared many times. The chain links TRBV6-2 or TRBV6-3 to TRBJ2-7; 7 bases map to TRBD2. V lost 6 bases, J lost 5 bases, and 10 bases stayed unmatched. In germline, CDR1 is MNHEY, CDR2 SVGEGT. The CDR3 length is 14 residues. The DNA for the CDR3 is TGTGCCAGCAGAAGCGGGACCGCTGGCGACGAGCAGTACTTC. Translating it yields CASRSGTAGDEQYF.

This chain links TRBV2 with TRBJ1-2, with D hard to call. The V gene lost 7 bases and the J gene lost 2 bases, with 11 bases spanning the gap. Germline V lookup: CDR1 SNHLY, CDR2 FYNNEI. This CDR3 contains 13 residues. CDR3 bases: TGTGCCAGCACCCAACAACCAAACTATGGCTACACCTTC. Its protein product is CASTQQPNYGYTF.

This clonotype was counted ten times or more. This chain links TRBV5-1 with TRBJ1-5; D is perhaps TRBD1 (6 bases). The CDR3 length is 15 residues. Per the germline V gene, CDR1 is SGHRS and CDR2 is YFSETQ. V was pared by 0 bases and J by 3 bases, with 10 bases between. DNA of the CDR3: TGCGCCAGCAGCTTGGCAGGGGTCCACAATCAGCCCCAGCATTTT. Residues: CASSLAGVHNQPQHF.

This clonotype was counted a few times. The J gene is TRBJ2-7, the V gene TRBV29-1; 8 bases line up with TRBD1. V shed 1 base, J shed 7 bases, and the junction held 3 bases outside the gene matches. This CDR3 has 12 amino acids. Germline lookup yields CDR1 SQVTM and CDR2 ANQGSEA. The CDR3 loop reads CSVEAGDREQYF. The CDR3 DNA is TGCAGCGTTGAAGCAGGGGACAGGGAGCAGTACTTC.

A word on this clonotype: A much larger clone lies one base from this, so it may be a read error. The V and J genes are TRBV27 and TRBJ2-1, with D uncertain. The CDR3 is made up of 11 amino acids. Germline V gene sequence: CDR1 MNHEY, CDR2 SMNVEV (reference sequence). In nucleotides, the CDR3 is TGTGCCAGCAGATTCTACAATGCGCAGTTCTTC. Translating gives CASRFYNAQFF.

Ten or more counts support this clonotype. CDR3 in amino acids: CASSVPGQGATGANVLTF. The DNA for the CDR3 is TGTGCCAGCAGTGTTCCGGGACAGGGGGCGACTGGGGCCAACGTCCTGACTTTC. The chain employs TRBV25-1 and TRBJ2-6; TRBD1 agrees at 12 bases. Germline V gene lookup returns CDR1 MGHDK and CDR2 SYGVNS. J lost 2 bases, V lost 4 bases, and 6 bases had no gene match. CDR3 length: 18 amino acids.

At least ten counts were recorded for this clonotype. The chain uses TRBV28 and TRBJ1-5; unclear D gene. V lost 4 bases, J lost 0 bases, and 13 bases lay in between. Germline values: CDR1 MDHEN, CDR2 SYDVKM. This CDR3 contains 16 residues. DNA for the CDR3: TGTGCCAGCAGTTACCTTCAGGCGAATAGCAATCAGCCCCAGCATTTT. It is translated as CASSYLQANSNQPQHF. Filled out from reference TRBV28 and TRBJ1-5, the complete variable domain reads DVKVTQSSRYLVKRTGEKVFLECVQDMDHENMFWYRQDPGLGLRLIYFSYDVKMKEKGDIPEGYSVSREKKERFSLILESASTNQTSMYLCASSYLQANSNQPQHFGDGTRLSIL.

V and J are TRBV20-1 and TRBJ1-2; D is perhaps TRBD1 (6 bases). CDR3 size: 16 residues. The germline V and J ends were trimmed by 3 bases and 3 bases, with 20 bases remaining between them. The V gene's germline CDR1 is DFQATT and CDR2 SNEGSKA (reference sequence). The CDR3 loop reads CSARSGLSQGDYGYTF. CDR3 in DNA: TGCAGTGCTAGGAGCGGTCTTTCACAGGGCGACTATGGCTACACCTTC.

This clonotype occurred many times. CDR3 nucleotides: TGTGCCAGCAGTTTATTGGGGGGGGTTCAGCCCCAGCATTTT. Protein sequence: CASSLLGGVQPQHF. J is TRBJ1-5 and V is TRBV12-3 or TRBV12-4; a possible D gene is TRBD1 (5 bases). V was cut by 2 bases and J by 6 bases, with 11 bases left in between. This CDR3 region has 14 residues.

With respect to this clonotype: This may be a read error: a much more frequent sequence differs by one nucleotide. The CDR3 bases are TGTGCCAGCAGTCACAGCAATGAGCAGTTCTTC. Its protein product is CASSHSNEQFF. The chain combines TRBV6-5 with TRBJ2-1; D is ambiguous. The germline V gene has CDR1 MNHEY and CDR2 SVGAGI. V was trimmed by 5 bases and J by 6 bases, leaving 5 bases between them. The CDR3 runs 11 residues.

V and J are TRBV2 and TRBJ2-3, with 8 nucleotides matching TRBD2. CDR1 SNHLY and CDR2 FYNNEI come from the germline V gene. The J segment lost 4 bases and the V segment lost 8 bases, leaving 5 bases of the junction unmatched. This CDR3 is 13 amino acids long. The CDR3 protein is CASDAGGPDTQYF. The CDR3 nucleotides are TGTGCCAGCGACGCGGGGGGTCCAGATACGCAGTATTTT.

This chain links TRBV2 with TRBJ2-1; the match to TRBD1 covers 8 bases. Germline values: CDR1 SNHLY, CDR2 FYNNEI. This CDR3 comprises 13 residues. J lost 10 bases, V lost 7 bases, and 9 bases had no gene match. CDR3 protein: CASNGDRIHEQFF. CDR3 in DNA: TGTGCCAGCAACGGGGACAGGATCCACGAGCAGTTCTTC.

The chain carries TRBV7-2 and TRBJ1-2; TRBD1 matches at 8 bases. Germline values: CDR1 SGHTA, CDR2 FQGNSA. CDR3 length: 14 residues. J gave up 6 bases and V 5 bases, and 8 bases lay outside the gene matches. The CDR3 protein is CASSQDRGSHGYTF. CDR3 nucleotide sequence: TGTGCCAGCAGCCAAGACAGGGGAAGTCATGGCTACACCTTC.

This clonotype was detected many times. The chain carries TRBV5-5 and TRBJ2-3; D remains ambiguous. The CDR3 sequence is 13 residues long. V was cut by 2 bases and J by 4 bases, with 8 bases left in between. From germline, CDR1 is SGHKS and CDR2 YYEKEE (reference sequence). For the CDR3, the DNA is TGTGCCAGCAGCTTTCAGATGCCAGATACGCAGTATTTT. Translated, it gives CASSFQMPDTQYF.

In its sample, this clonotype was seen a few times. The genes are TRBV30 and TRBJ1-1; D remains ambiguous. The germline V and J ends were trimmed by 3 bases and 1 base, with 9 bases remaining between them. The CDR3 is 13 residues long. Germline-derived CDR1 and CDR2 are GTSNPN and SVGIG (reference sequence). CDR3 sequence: CAWRKQSNTEAFF. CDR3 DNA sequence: TGTGCCTGGAGGAAACAGTCGAACACTGAAGCTTTCTTT.

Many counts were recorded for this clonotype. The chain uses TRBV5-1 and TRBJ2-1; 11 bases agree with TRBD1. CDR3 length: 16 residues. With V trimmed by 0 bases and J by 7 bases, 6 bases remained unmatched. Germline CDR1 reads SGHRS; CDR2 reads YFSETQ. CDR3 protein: CASSLGTWDRGNEQFF. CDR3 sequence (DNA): TGCGCCAGCAGCTTGGGGACCTGGGACAGGGGGAATGAGCAGTTCTTC.

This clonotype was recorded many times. The CDR3 nucleotides read TGTGCCAGCAGCCTGACAGACGCGAACACCGGGGAGCTGTTTTTT. Its translation: CASSLTDANTGELFF. This chain connects TRBV3-1 to TRBJ2-2; TRBD1 is a possible D gene (5 bases). The germline V gene has CDR1 LGHDT and CDR2 YNNKEL (reference sequence). V lost 4 bases, J lost 0 bases, and 9 bases lay in between. The CDR3 has 15 amino acids.

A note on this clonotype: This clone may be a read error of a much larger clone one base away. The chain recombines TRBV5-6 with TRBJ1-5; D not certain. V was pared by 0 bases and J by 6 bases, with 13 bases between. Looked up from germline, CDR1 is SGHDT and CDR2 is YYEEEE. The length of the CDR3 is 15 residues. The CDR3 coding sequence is TGTGCCAGCAGCTTGGAGAGGAAGTGGAGTCAGCCCCAGCATTTT. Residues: CASSLERKWSQPQHF.

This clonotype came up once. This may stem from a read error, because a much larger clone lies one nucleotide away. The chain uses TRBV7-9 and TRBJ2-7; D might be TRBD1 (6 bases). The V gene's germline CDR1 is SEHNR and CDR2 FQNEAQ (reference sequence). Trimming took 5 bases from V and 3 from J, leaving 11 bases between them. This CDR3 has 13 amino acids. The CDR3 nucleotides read TGTGCCAGCAGCACTGACAGGTGCTACGAGCAGTACTTC. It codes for CASSTDRCYEQYF.

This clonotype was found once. CDR3: CASSIGPDWSTDTQYF. The CDR3 region has the DNA TGTGCCAGCAGCATAGGACCAGATTGGTCGACAGATACGCAGTATTTT. The gene calls are TRBV5-4 and TRBJ2-3; D is uncertain. The CDR3 extends over 16 amino acids. Germline V gene data show CDR1 as SGHNT and CDR2 as YYREEE (reference sequence). The V and J ends lost 4 bases and 3 bases respectively, with 18 bases between them. The whole variable domain, remainder taken from reference TRBV5-4 and TRBJ2-3, is ETGVTQSPTHLIKTRGQQVTLRCSSQSGHNTVSWYQQALGQGPQFIFQYYREEENGRGNFPPRFSGLQFPNYSSELNVNALELDDSALYLCASSIGPDWSTDTQYFGPGTRLTVL.

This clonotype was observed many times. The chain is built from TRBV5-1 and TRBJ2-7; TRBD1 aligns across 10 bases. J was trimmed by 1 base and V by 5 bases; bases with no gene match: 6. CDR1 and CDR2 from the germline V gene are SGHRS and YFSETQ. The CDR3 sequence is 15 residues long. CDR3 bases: TGCGCCAGCAGGTTTGGGACAGGGGAATCCTACGAGCAGTACTTC. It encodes CASRFGTGESYEQYF.

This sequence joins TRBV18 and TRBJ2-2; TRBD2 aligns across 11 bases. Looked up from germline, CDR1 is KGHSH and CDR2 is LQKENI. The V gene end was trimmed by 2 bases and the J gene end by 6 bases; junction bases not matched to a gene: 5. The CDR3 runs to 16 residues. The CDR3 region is CASSPTTSGGSGELFF. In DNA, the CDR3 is TGTGCCAGCTCACCAACCACTAGCGGGGGATCCGGGGAGCTGTTTTTT.

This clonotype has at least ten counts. The DNA of the CDR3 is TGTGCCAGCAGTGAATATGGGACTTGGGGGAACACCGGGGAGCTGTTTTTT. Encoded protein: CASSEYGTWGNTGELFF. The chain couples TRBV25-1 to TRBJ2-2; possible D gene TRBD2, 6 bases. Germline loops: CDR1 MGHDK, CDR2 SYGVNS. The V and J ends lost 0 bases and 1 base respectively, with 12 bases between them. The CDR3 has 17 amino acids.

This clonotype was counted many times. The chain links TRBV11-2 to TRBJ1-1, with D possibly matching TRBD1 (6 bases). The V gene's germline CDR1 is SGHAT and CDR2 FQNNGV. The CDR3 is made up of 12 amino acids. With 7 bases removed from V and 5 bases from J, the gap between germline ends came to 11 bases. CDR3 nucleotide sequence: TGTGCCAGCACCTTCAGGGGTACTGAAGCTTTCTTT. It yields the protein CASTFRGTEAFF.